The text below deals with one T cell receptor (beta chain). This receptor's antigen is unknown. No base qualities exist here, and no much larger clone lies one base off it. The sample belongs to a study of T-cell memory formation after mild COVID-19 (dated by TCRdb to about 2021). Some background on the complete study: Most TCR sequence clusters were specific to one of the two donors. The cohort comprised two young, previously healthy adult volunteers, one female and one male. Longitudinal TCRalpha and TCRbeta repertoire sequencing tracked T-cell clones expanding and contracting after mild COVID-19 in two donors.

The instrument given in TCRdb is Illumina NovaSeq 6000. Using 5'RACE with constant-segment primers, TCRalpha and TCRbeta cDNA libraries were constructed, with sample barcodes and unique molecular identifiers added in the process. RNA was extracted from every sample with Trizol reagent. The libraries were amplified in two PCR steps, and the second step added a second sample barcode and Illumina TruSeq adapters. Sequencing of libraries was performed on an Illumina NovaSeq with 2 x 150 bp paired-end reads. Per the source publication's procedure: With migec v1.2.7, reads were demultiplexed and then collapsed into UMI-guided consensus sequences. With mixcr v2.1.11, UMI consensuses were aligned to TRA and TRB V and J templates and assembled into clonotypes. Clonotypes were classified as expanded or contracted when called significant by both edgeR and NoisET, with noise models trained on biological replicates. For edgeR calls, the cutoffs were a false discovery rate-adjusted p below 0.01 and a log2 fold-change threshold of 1. PCA with hierarchical clustering of max-normalized trajectories of the 1000 most abundant clonotypes was used as exploratory dynamics analysis. Each responding clone was given a CD4 or CD8 phenotype based on the CD4+ and CD8+ repertoires, which had been sequenced separately. TCRdb passed the public sequencing reads through fastp at Q25 and MiXCR, retaining productive beta sequences. Entries that share a CDR3 protein sequence are merged under the most common genes and DNA. These V and J calls are TCRdb output, not the study's own analysis. A total of 450,000 to 650,000 distinct CDR3 sequences appear in this sample, over 20% of them only once. The ten largest make up around 13% of the sample.

Ficoll-Paque density gradient centrifugation was the method used to isolate PBMCs. The CDR3 has 12 amino acids, counting the end cysteine and phenylalanine. The read is trimmed to its CDR3 DNA, 36 bases read in frame from base 1. Study-wide conclusions, independent of this receptor: Clones that contracted from day 15 to 85 showed balanced CD4/CD8 phenotypes, whereas a second wave of clones that expanded from day 15 to 37 leaned towards CD4+. Contracting CD4+ clones were located mainly in the CM and EM memory subsets, whereas CD8+ clones were found to be enriched in EMRA. Only a couple of mild cases were covered by the study, and larger cohorts that include severe cases with pre-infection samples were considered necessary. The detection of some responding clones in pre-infection memory suggests that pre-existing cross-reactive memory T cells joined the SARS-CoV-2 response. SARS-CoV-2 specificity of the second-wave clones peaking on day 37 was not confirmed.

The rearranged chain carries TRBV21-1 and TRBJ2-7; the listed D gene, TRBD2, was not tested against the DNA. TRBV21-1 is assigned pseudogene status. Sequencing was done on a sample of PBMCs or a T cell subset sorted from them (not recorded which). This receptor was identified in an adult woman who had mild COVID-19 (a few samples of this study predate the infection). The sample titles of this study are shuffled in the database, so cell type and time point are left out; the donor was told from shared clones. For the CDR3, the sequence is CALSGRNHEQYF. In nucleotide form, the sequence is TGTGCCCTAAGCGGGAGGAACCACGAGCAGTACTTC.